This is a list of T cell receptor beta chains from one sample in a study of blood T cell repertoires in COVID-19. Measured with immunoSEQ multiplex PCR; TCRdb has only the in-frame clones, and not every one. The repertoire holds about 89,000 clones, roughly 80% seen once, with 15% to 20% in the top ten. The sequencing sample was made of peripheral blood. Receptor source: a woman older than 75 with acute or convalescent COVID-19. Both conserved end residues are part of each CDR3. The D gene is left open where the match is weak. Only part of the rows carry a size: once, few, many, or a class if the clone is expanded.

CDR3 DNA: TGTGCCAGCAGTCCCACAGGGGGCGGAGCAGATACGCAGTATTTT
CDR3 protein: CASSPTGGGADTQYF
J gene: TRBJ2-3
V gene: TRBV7-3
D gene: TRBD1
clone size: -

CDR3 DNA: TGTGCCAGCAGGTCCAAGGGGGGGCCAAACACCGGGGAGCTGTTTTTT
CDR3 protein: CASRSKGGPNTGELFF
J gene: TRBJ2-2
V gene: TRBV27
D gene: -
clone size: -

CDR3 DNA: TGTGCCATCAGTGAGCCCCAGGGGCAGAACACTGAAGCTTTCTTT
CDR3 protein: CAISEPQGQNTEAFF
J gene: TRBJ1-1
V gene: TRBV10-3
D gene: -
clone size: -

CDR3 DNA: TGTGCCAGCAGCGGGACAGGGACTGGAAACACCATATATTTT
CDR3 protein: CASSGTGTGNTIYF
J gene: TRBJ1-3
V gene: TRBV2
D gene: TRBD1
clone size: -

CDR3 DNA: TGTGCCAGCAGCTTAAGGACAGGGCCCGATAATGAGCAGTTCTTC
CDR3 protein: CASSLRTGPDNEQFF
J gene: TRBJ2-1
V gene: TRBV7-6
D gene: TRBD1
clone size: few

CDR3 DNA: TGCAGCGTGAAGGGACAGGTTATGAACACTGAAGCTTTCTTT
CDR3 protein: CSVKGQVMNTEAFF
J gene: TRBJ1-1
V gene: TRBV29-1
D gene: TRBD1
clone size: -

CDR3 DNA: TGTGCCAGTAGAGGGGACAGGGGGCTTTCACCCCTCCACTTT
CDR3 protein: CASRGDRGLSPLHF
J gene: TRBJ1-6
V gene: TRBV19
D gene: TRBD1
clone size: -

CDR3 DNA: TGTGCCAGCAGCCAATTCACTCGGGCCCAGTACTTC
CDR3 protein: CASSQFTRAQYF
J gene: TRBJ2-5
V gene: TRBV3-1/TRBV3-2
D gene: -
clone size: -

CDR3 DNA: TGTGCCAGCAGCTTGGGACAGGGATTATCCACAGATACGCAGTATTTT
CDR3 protein: CASSLGQGLSTDTQYF
J gene: TRBJ2-3
V gene: TRBV5-8
D gene: TRBD1
clone size: -

CDR3 DNA: TGTGCCAGCAGGAGAGGAGGCAACAGAGGGACTGAAGCTTTCTTT
CDR3 protein: CASRRGGNRGTEAFF
J gene: TRBJ1-1
V gene: TRBV27
D gene: -
clone size: -

CDR3 DNA: TGTGCCAGCAGCGGAACTAGAAACACGCAGTATTTT
CDR3 protein: CASSGTRNTQYF
J gene: TRBJ2-3
V gene: TRBV5-4
D gene: -
clone size: -

CDR3 DNA: TGTGCCAGCAGTTTGGATAGCGGGGCCACAGATACGCAGTATTTT
CDR3 protein: CASSLDSGATDTQYF
J gene: TRBJ2-3
V gene: TRBV27
D gene: TRBD2
clone size: -

CDR3 DNA: TGCAGTGCTAGTTTGGCGGCCACAGATACGCAGTATTTT
CDR3 protein: CSASLAATDTQYF
J gene: TRBJ2-3
V gene: TRBV20-1
D gene: -
clone size: few

CDR3 DNA: TGTGCCAGCAGCTTAAGTAACAGGGAAGTCGTACTAGCGGGGTACAATGAGCAGTTCTTC
CDR3 protein: CASSLSNREVVLAGYNEQFF
J gene: TRBJ2-1
V gene: TRBV7-8
D gene: TRBD2
clone size: -

CDR3 DNA: TGTGCCAGCAGCTTGGAAGGAGGCTCACCCCTCCACTTT
CDR3 protein: CASSLEGGSPLHF
J gene: TRBJ1-6
V gene: TRBV5-4
D gene: -
clone size: -

CDR3 DNA: TGTGCCAGTAGTTCACCGGGGAGACAGGGAACTAGCACAGATACGCAGTATTTT
CDR3 protein: CASSSPGRQGTSTDTQYF
J gene: TRBJ2-3
V gene: TRBV19
D gene: TRBD1
clone size: -

CDR3 DNA: TGTGCCAGCAGCGCCCGGACTAGCGGGGGATTCACCGGGGAGCTGTTTTTT
CDR3 protein: CASSARTSGGFTGELFF
J gene: TRBJ2-2
V gene: TRBV9
D gene: TRBD2
clone size: -

CDR3 DNA: TGTGCCAGCAGCGTAAAAATAGTCGGAGACCTCATGAACACTGAAGCTTTCTTT
CDR3 protein: CASSVKIVGDLMNTEAFF
J gene: TRBJ1-1
V gene: TRBV9
D gene: -
clone size: -

CDR3 DNA: TGTGCCAGCAGCCATGTAGGGAGAGGCGTCACCGGGGAGCTGTTTTTT
CDR3 protein: CASSHVGRGVTGELFF
J gene: TRBJ2-2
V gene: TRBV3-1/TRBV3-2
D gene: -
clone size: -

CDR3 DNA: TGTGCCAGCAGTTTAATAACTTTAGATACGCAGTATTTT
CDR3 protein: CASSLITLDTQYF
J gene: TRBJ2-3
V gene: TRBV27
D gene: -
clone size: -

CDR3 DNA: TGTGCCTGGAGTGTACCCGGGATCTATGGCTACACCTTC
CDR3 protein: CAWSVPGIYGYTF
J gene: TRBJ1-2
V gene: TRBV30
D gene: -
clone size: -

CDR3 DNA: TGTGCCAGCAGCTCTTTTCAGAAATACTATGGCTACACCTTC
CDR3 protein: CASSSFQKYYGYTF
J gene: TRBJ1-2
V gene: TRBV7-9
D gene: -
clone size: -

CDR3 DNA: TGTGCCAGCAGTTTAGCGGGGTACCAAGAGACCCAGTACTTC
CDR3 protein: CASSLAGYQETQYF
J gene: TRBJ2-5
V gene: TRBV27
D gene: -
clone size: -

CDR3 DNA: TGTGCCAGCATATGGGTTCCGAGGACTGAAGCTTTCTTT
CDR3 protein: CASIWVPRTEAFF
J gene: TRBJ1-1
V gene: TRBV6-6
D gene: -
clone size: once

CDR3 DNA: TGCGCCAGCAGCGGGGACGGGAGCTCCTACAATGAGCAGTTCTTC
CDR3 protein: CASSGDGSSYNEQFF
J gene: TRBJ2-1
V gene: TRBV5-1
D gene: -
clone size: -

CDR3 DNA: TGTGCCAGCAGGCAACTAGCGGGGGGGCGTACCGGGGAGCTGTTTTTT
CDR3 protein: CASRQLAGGRTGELFF
J gene: TRBJ2-2
V gene: TRBV3-1/TRBV3-2
D gene: TRBD2
clone size: few

CDR3 DNA: TGTGCCAGCAGTGAATACTCAGGGCGTCAGTCTCAAGCCCAGCATTTT
CDR3 protein: CASSEYSGRQSQAQHF
J gene: TRBJ1-5
V gene: TRBV6-1
D gene: -
clone size: -

CDR3 DNA: TGTGCCAGCAGTCCGAGGCTCTACGCTAGCGGGAGATCAGATACGCAGTATTTT
CDR3 protein: CASSPRLYASGRSDTQYF
J gene: TRBJ2-3
V gene: TRBV5-6
D gene: TRBD2
clone size: -

CDR3 DNA: TGTGCCAGCAGTGCCTCACTAGCGGGGGTAACAGATACGCAGTATTTT
CDR3 protein: CASSASLAGVTDTQYF
J gene: TRBJ2-3
V gene: TRBV2
D gene: TRBD2
clone size: -

CDR3 DNA: TGTGCCAGCAGCGTAGACAGTGCGTACGAGCAGTACTTC
CDR3 protein: CASSVDSAYEQYF
J gene: TRBJ2-7
V gene: TRBV9
D gene: -
clone size: -

CDR3 DNA: TGTGCCAGCAGTCGACAGCAAAATAATTCACCCCTCCACTTT
CDR3 protein: CASSRQQNNSPLHF
J gene: TRBJ1-6
V gene: TRBV6-5
D gene: -
clone size: -

CDR3 DNA: TGTGCCAGCTCAAATCAACCGAGCAGGAATGAAAAACTGTTTTTT
CDR3 protein: CASSNQPSRNEKLFF
J gene: TRBJ1-4
V gene: TRBV18
D gene: -
clone size: -

CDR3 DNA: TGTGCCAGCAGCCCCTCGCCCGGGACAGGGACCTACGAGCAGTACTTC
CDR3 protein: CASSPSPGTGTYEQYF
J gene: TRBJ2-7
V gene: TRBV5-6
D gene: TRBD1
clone size: -